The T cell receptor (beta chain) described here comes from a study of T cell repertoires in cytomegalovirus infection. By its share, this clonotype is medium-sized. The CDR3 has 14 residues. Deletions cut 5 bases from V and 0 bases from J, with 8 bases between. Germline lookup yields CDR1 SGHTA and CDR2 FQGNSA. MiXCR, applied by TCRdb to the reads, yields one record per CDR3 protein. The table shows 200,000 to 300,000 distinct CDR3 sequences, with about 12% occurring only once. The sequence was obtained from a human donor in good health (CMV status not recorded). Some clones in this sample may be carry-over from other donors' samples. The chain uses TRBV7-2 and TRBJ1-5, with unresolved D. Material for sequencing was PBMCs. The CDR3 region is CASSRAGSNQPQHF. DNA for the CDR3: TGTGCCAGCAGCCGCGCGGGTAGCAATCAGCCCCAGCATTTT.